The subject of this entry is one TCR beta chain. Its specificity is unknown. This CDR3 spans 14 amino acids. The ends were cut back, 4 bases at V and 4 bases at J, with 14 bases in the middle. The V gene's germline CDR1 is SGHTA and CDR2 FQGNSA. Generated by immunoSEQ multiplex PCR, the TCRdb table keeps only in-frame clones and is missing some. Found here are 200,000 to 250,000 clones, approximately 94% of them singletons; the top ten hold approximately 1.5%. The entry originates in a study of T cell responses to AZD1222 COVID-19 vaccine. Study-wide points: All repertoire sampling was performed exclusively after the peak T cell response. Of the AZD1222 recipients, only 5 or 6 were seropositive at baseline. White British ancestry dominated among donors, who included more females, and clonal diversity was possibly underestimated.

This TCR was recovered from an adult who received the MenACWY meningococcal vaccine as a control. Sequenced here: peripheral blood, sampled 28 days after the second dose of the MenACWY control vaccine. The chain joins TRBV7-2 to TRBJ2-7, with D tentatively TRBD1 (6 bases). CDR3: CASSSSGTSYEQYF. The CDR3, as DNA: TGTGCCAGCAGCTCCTCCGGGACATCATACGAGCAGTACTTC.